The 31 T cell receptor beta chains reported below all come from one sample, sequenced in a study of T cells in Graves' hyperthyroidism and ophthalmopathy. The TCR beta CDR3 regions underwent amplification using RNA transcripts as the source. Using the HTBI primer set, a first-round RT-PCR was run on the TCR CDR3. TCRdb called the multiplex PCR reads again in MiXCR, with one record for every CDR3 protein. Of under 350,000 distinct CDR3 sequences listed, approximately 15% are singletons. Sequenced input: blood. Receptors were obtained from a woman aged 40 to 55 with Graves' hyperthyroidism.

This chain connects TRBV28 to TRBJ2-7; possible D gene TRBD2, 5 bases. Between the trimmed V and J ends, which lost 2 bases and 6 bases, there was a span of 14 bases. The CDR3 contains 14 residues. Germline CDR1 is MDHEN and CDR2 is SYDVKM. The CDR3 loop reads CASSLASLAGEQYF. The DNA for the CDR3 is TGTGCCAGCAGTTTAGCTAGCCTGGCGGGCGAGCAGTACTTC.

This clonotype has ten or more counts. The CDR3 DNA sequence: TGCAGTGCTAGTTCTCCTAGCGCATACTCCTACGAGCAGTACTTC. Translation: CSASSPSAYSYEQYF. V usage is TRBV20-1 and J usage is TRBJ2-7; a possible D gene is TRBD2 (6 bases). With 3 bases removed from V and 0 bases from J, the gap between germline ends came to 15 bases. Germline values: CDR1 DFQATT, CDR2 SNEGSKA (reference sequence). The CDR3 totals 15 residues.

In this sample, this clonotype turned up many times. The V and J genes are TRBV6-1 and TRBJ2-1; TRBD2 matches at 10 bases. The CDR3 is made up of 15 amino acids. J was trimmed by 4 bases and V by 4 bases; bases with no gene match: 4. The germline V gene encodes CDR1 MNHNS and CDR2 SASEGT. The CDR3 loop reads CASSAGLAAYNEQFF. The CDR3 coding sequence is TGTGCCAGCAGTGCCGGACTAGCGGCATACAATGAGCAGTTCTTC.

This clonotype was seen more than once but under ten times. V gene TRBV5-8 combines with J gene TRBJ1-1; D not resolved. The germline gives CDR1 SGHTS, CDR2 YDEGEE. This CDR3 is built from 16 residues. Trimming removed 0 bases at V and 5 bases at J, with 17 bases between. As DNA, the CDR3 is TGTGCCAGCAGCTTGGCCGCAGAATTGTCTATGACTGAAGCTTTCTTT. Protein product: CASSLAAELSMTEAFF.

This chain links TRBV28 with TRBJ2-2; possible D gene TRBD2, 6 bases. The CDR3 extends over 13 amino acids. Deletions cut 7 bases from V and 4 bases from J, with 10 bases between. Germline CDR1 is MDHEN and CDR2 is SYDVKM. The CDR3 sequence: CASKEGPTGELFF. The CDR3 DNA sequence: TGTGCCAGCAAGGAGGGGCCCACCGGGGAGCTGTTTTTT.

A single count supports this clonotype. The chain links TRBV6-1 to TRBJ2-2, with D unresolved. From germline, CDR1 is MNHNS and CDR2 SASEGT. Trimming removed 7 bases at V and 5 bases at J, with 14 bases between. The CDR3 is 14 amino acids. The CDR3 is CASTQWLKTGELFF. CDR3 DNA sequence: TGTGCCAGCACCCAGTGGCTGAAAACCGGGGAGCTGTTTTTT.

The chain recombines TRBV5-8 with TRBJ1-2, with 7 bases fitting TRBD1. Germline V gene sequence: CDR1 SGHTS, CDR2 YDEGEE. Trimming cost V 6 bases and J 3 bases; bases outside gene matches: 11. CDR3 length: 15 amino acids. This CDR3 reads CASNPYRDSDYGYTF. CDR3 sequence (DNA): TGTGCCAGCAACCCATACCGGGACAGCGACTATGGCTACACCTTC.

This clonotype was recorded only once. This may arise from a read error, as a much more abundant clone is one base away. The chain joins TRBV6-2 or TRBV6-3 to TRBJ1-1; 9 nucleotides agree with TRBD1. Per the germline V gene, CDR1 is MNHEY and CDR2 is SVGEGT. V shed 2 bases and J 6 bases; nucleotides not matched to a gene: 1. The CDR3 is 13 residues long. The CDR3 region is CASSYGTGPEAFF. The CDR3 DNA reads TGTGCCAGCAGTTACGGGACAGGGCCTGAAGCTTTCTTT.

This clonotype occurred many times. The V and J genes are TRBV7-9 and TRBJ2-2; perhaps D is TRBD1 or TRBD2 (5 bases each). Trimming pared 6 bases from V and 4 bases from J, leaving 15 bases between. Germline V gene sequence: CDR1 SEHNR, CDR2 FQNEAQ (reference sequence). This CDR3 is built from 15 residues. CDR3 in amino acids: CASRLWDESTGELFF. CDR3 nucleotides: TGTGCCAGCAGGTTGTGGGACGAAAGCACCGGGGAGCTGTTTTTT.

The rearrangement joins TRBV10-3 to TRBJ2-7, with 14 bases matching TRBD2. Germline trimming cut 3 bases from V and 2 bases from J; bases unmatched to any gene: 9. This CDR3 region has 18 residues. Germline assignment: CDR1 ENHRY and CDR2 SYGVKD. This CDR3 is CAISDNVGLAGGPYEQYF. CDR3 DNA sequence: TGTGCCATCAGTGATAATGTAGGACTAGCGGGAGGTCCCTACGAGCAGTACTTC.

The chain has TRBV5-5 and TRBJ2-6; D is uncertain. The CDR3 contains 17 residues. The V end lost 0 bases, the J end lost 0 bases, and 10 bases lay between the germline ends. CDR1 and CDR2 (germline): SGHKS, YYEKEE (reference sequence). The CDR3 DNA is TGTGCCAGCAGCTTGGTGGCAGCCCTCTCTGGGGCCAACGTCCTGACTTTC. The encoded protein is CASSLVAALSGANVLTF.

This clonotype turned up a few times. The V and J genes are TRBV4-2 and TRBJ2-1; D remains unclear. Germline CDR1 LGHNA, CDR2 YNFKEQ. The V gene lost 3 bases and the J gene lost 8 bases, with 11 bases spanning the gap. This CDR3 spans 13 amino acids. The CDR3: CASSHPDSDEQFF. DNA for the CDR3: TGTGCCAGCAGCCACCCCGACTCGGATGAGCAGTTCTTC.

The chain is built from TRBV12-3 or TRBV12-4 and TRBJ1-3; D is uncertain. V was pared by 1 base and J by 0 bases, with 7 bases between. CDR3 length: 15 residues. CDR3 DNA: TGTGCCAGCAGTTTAGGGGCGGACTCTGGAAACACCATATATTTT. This translates into CASSLGADSGNTIYF.

This clonotype was seen many times. The genes are TRBV20-1 and TRBJ2-1, with 15 bases lining up with TRBD2. This CDR3 is built from 15 residues. CDR1 DFQATT and CDR2 SNEGSKA come from the germline V gene (reference sequence). V lost 6 bases and J lost 4; bases outside the gene matches: 4. CDR3 sequence reads: CSAGTSGRSYNEQFF. DNA of the CDR3: TGCAGTGCCGGGACTAGCGGGAGGTCTTACAATGAGCAGTTCTTC.

This clonotype was counted ten times or more. The gene calls are TRBV5-6 and TRBJ1-1; D remains unclear. This CDR3 has 12 amino acids. Trimming took 5 bases from V and 1 from J, leaving 6 bases between them. CDR1 and CDR2 from the germline V gene are SGHDT and YYEEEE. Here the CDR3 DNA reads TGTGCCAGCAGTTTACAGAACACTGAAGCTTTCTTT. It translates to CASSLQNTEAFF.

About this clonotype itself: This may stem from a read error, because a much larger clone lies one nucleotide away. The V gene is TRBV3-1, the J gene TRBJ2-1; TRBD2 is a possible D gene (6 bases). The CDR3 spans 17 residues. Germline assignment: CDR1 LGHDT and CDR2 YNNKEL (reference sequence). V gave up 3 bases and J gave up 7 bases, with 22 bases separating them. The CDR3 reads CASSQSFSGLRRNEQFF. CDR3 DNA: TGTGCCAGCAGCCAGTCCTTTAGCGGACTCCGGAGGAATGAGCAGTTCTTC.

This clonotype was found many times. CDR3 residues: CASRSAPGQQNYGYTF. The CDR3 region has the DNA TGTGCCAGCAGATCCGCACCGGGACAGCAAAATTATGGCTACACCTTC. This chain connects TRBV28 to TRBJ1-2, with 7 nucleotides matching TRBD1. The CDR3 is 16 residues long. V shed 6 bases and J 5 bases; nucleotides not matched to a gene: 15. Germline values: CDR1 MDHEN, CDR2 SYDVKM.

This clonotype was seen more than once but under ten times. This chain connects TRBV6-2 or TRBV6-3 to TRBJ1-3; D is uncertain. The CDR3 totals 14 residues. V lost 6 bases to trimming and J lost 7 bases, with 16 bases between them. CDR1 and CDR2 (germline): MNHEY, SVGEGT. The CDR3: CASSATAGGNTIYF. CDR3 bases: TGTGCCAGCAGCGCTACAGCAGGCGGGAACACCATATATTTT.

This clonotype was counted ten times or more. The chain joins TRBV7-2 to TRBJ2-1; the D is unclear. CDR3 length equals 13 residues. The germline CDR1 and CDR2 sequences are SGHTA and FQGNSA. Between the trimmed V and J ends, which lost 5 bases and 0 bases, there was a span of 5 bases. The CDR3 loop reads CASSQYSYNEQFF. CDR3 DNA: TGTGCCAGCAGCCAGTACTCCTACAATGAGCAGTTCTTC.

The sample holds many counts of this clonotype. J is TRBJ2-1 and V is TRBV28; possible D gene TRBD2, 6 bases. The V and J ends lost 6 bases and 5 bases respectively, with 23 bases between them. Germline V CDR1 and CDR2: MDHEN, SYDVKM. The CDR3 has 17 amino acids. The DNA of the CDR3 is TGTGCCAGCAGCCCCGGGGGAGAGCGGGCGCGGGACAATGAGCAGTTCTTC. This translates into CASSPGGERARDNEQFF.

The V gene is TRBV29-1, the J gene TRBJ1-4; 9 positions agree with TRBD1. Trimming cost V 7 bases and J 8 bases; bases outside gene matches: 11. The CDR3 loop spans 14 amino acids. Germline values: CDR1 SQVTM, CDR2 ANQGSEA. CDR3 region: CSGESGTGYEKLFF. CDR3 DNA: TGCAGCGGGGAGTCCGGGACAGGGTACGAAAAACTGTTTTTT.

This clonotype was observed at least ten times. This chain uses TRBV20-1 with TRBJ2-3, with 11 bases matching TRBD2. Germline V gives CDR1 DFQATT, CDR2 SNEGSKA (reference sequence). CDR3 size: 17 residues. V gave up 4 bases and J gave up 3 bases; unmatched junction bases: 12. CDR3: CSATLAGAVTGTDTQYF. The CDR3 DNA is TGCAGTGCTACACTAGCGGGAGCTGTCACGGGTACAGATACGCAGTATTTT.

This clonotype was seen at least ten times. The chain links TRBV30 to TRBJ2-3, with 8 bases that match TRBD2. This CDR3 has 15 amino acids. The V segment lost 4 bases and the J segment 4 bases; nucleotides outside the gene matches: 10. CDR1 and CDR2 from the germline V gene are GTSNPN and SVGIG (reference sequence). The CDR3 region has the DNA TGTGCCTGGACGAGCGGGAGTGGCCTAGCAGATACGCAGTATTTT. Translation gives CAWTSGSGLADTQYF.

The genes are TRBV10-3 and TRBJ2-7, with TRBD2 matching over 9 bases. This CDR3 spans 13 amino acids. Trimming at V came to 9 bases and at J to 3 bases, leaving 6 bases not matched to a gene. Germline CDR1 reads ENHRY; CDR2 reads SYGVKD. Here the CDR3 DNA reads TGTGCCATAAGGACTAGCGAGAACTACGAGCAGTACTTC. Translating gives CAIRTSENYEQYF.

This clonotype was counted ten times or more. The chain employs TRBV20-1 and TRBJ2-1; a weak D match, TRBD2 (5 bases). V lost 3 bases and J lost 0, with 9 bases in between. Germline V gives CDR1 DFQATT, CDR2 SNEGSKA (reference sequence). This CDR3 comprises 14 residues. The CDR3 loop is CSARMGSSYNEQFF. Here the CDR3 DNA reads TGCAGTGCTAGGATGGGGAGCTCCTACAATGAGCAGTTCTTC.

This clonotype was counted at least ten times. V and J are TRBV2 and TRBJ1-1; D may be TRBD1 (6 bases). The CDR3 consists of 14 residues. With 5 bases removed from V and 5 bases from J, the gap between germline ends came to 15 bases. Germline values: CDR1 SNHLY, CDR2 FYNNEI. CDR3 sequence reads: CASSPYKGGTEAFF. As DNA, the CDR3 is TGTGCCAGCAGTCCTTATAAGGGGGGAACTGAAGCTTTCTTT. Full variable domain (missing parts from reference TRBV2 and TRBJ1-1): EPEVTQTPSHQVTQMGQEVILRCVPISNHLYFYWYRQILGQKVEFLVSFYNNEISEKSEIFDDQFSVERPDGSNFTLKIRSTKLEDSAMYFCASSPYKGGTEAFFGQGTRLTVV.

This clonotype was seen many times. V is TRBV10-3 and J is TRBJ2-5, with D perhaps TRBD1 (6 bases). This CDR3 is 14 amino acids long. Trimming removed 5 bases at V and 5 bases at J, with 15 bases between. Germline lookup yields CDR1 ENHRY and CDR2 SYGVKD. The CDR3 DNA is TGTGCCATCAGTCACCCGACAGGCGGGGAGACCCAGTACTTC. Amino acid sequence: CAISHPTGGETQYF.

For this clonotype: Given a much more abundant clone one base away, this may be a read error. The chain uses TRBV6-2 or TRBV6-3 and TRBJ2-2; 7 nucleotides match TRBD2. Germline CDR1 MNHEY, CDR2 SVGEGT. CDR3 size: 13 residues. This CDR3 reads CASRSGNTGEPFF. Written as DNA, the CDR3 is TGTGCCTCGAGAAGCGGGAACACCGGGGAGCCGTTTTTT.

This clonotype came up many times. This chain links TRBV6-1 with TRBJ1-1; a possible D gene is TRBD1 (5 bases). From germline, CDR1 is MNHNS and CDR2 SASEGT. Trimming removed 7 bases at V and 4 bases at J, with 13 bases between. The CDR3 has 13 residues. The CDR3: CASKWGESTEAFF. In DNA form, the CDR3 reads TGTGCCAGCAAATGGGGGGAAAGCACTGAAGCTTTCTTT.

V gene TRBV7-6 combines with J gene TRBJ2-1; D possibly corresponds to TRBD2 (6 bases). Trimming stripped 2 bases from V and 4 bases from J, with 12 bases between. Germline CDR1 and CDR2: SGHVS and FNYEAQ. The CDR3 is made up of 15 amino acids. CDR3 DNA sequence: TGTGCCAGCAGCTTACGGGCGGGAATTTACAATGAGCAGTTCTTC. It is translated as CASSLRAGIYNEQFF. The full variable domain, completed using reference TRBV7-6 and TRBJ2-1, is GAGVSQSPRYKVTKRGQDVALRCDPISGHVSLYWYRQALGQGPEFLTYFNYEAQQDKSGLPNDRFSAERPEGSISTLTIQRTEQRDSAMYRCASSLRAGIYNEQFFGPGTRLTVL.

Concerning this clonotype: The conserved closing phenylalanine or tryptophan is absent in this CDR3, likely reflecting a read error. The DNA is left out, because the CDR3 cannot be placed on it with certainty; the CDR3 is given as TCRdb lists it. The CDR3 sequence is CASSLPAAPYNEEFL. V usage is TRBV28 and J usage is TRBJ2-1; the listed D gene, TRBD2, was not tested against the DNA. The CDR3 has 15 residues if both end residues are counted. Germline V gene data show CDR1 as MDHEN and CDR2 as SYDVKM.